This T cell receptor beta chain was documented in a study of Ad26.COV2.S vaccination and SARS-CoV-2 variants. Profiled with immunoSEQ multiplex PCR; TCRdb holds only in-frame clones, not every one. The repertoire consists of about 680,000 clones, with 70% to 90% occurring once and the leading ten covering around 1.4%. Whole-study results and caveats: It was reported that spike-specific CD8+ and CD4+ T cell responses were substantially broad after vaccination.

For this clone: Antigen: not known.

Treatment: 15 to 20 received Ad26.COV2.S at low or high dose, single or two shots; roughly 5 received placebo; per-sample allocation not given. The investigators took samples on day 63 after the first vaccine or placebo injection. Per the germline V gene, CDR1 is KGHDR and CDR2 is SFDVKD. The V end was cut by 3 bases, the J end by 5 bases, with 6 bases between. The CDR3 spans 12 residues. Sequenced here: peripheral blood, sampled in a trial of Ad26.COV2.S vaccine versus placebo. This receptor was identified in a person aged 18 to 65 who received the Ad26.COV2.S COVID-19 vaccine or a placebo. The chain recombines TRBV24-1 with TRBJ1-2; D is unresolved. CDR3 amino acids: CATSDNLYGYTF. The CDR3 bases are TGTGCCACCAGTGATAACCTTTATGGCTACACCTTC.